This T cell receptor beta chain is drawn from a study of blood T cell repertoires in COVID-19. The V gene lost 2 bases and the J gene lost 10 bases, with 17 bases spanning the gap. CDR3 length: 13 residues. Germline V gene sequence: CDR1 GTSNPN, CDR2 SVGIG (reference sequence). Authors' methods: The authors estimated nucleated cell counts from reference gene primer amplification. The data were produced by immunoSEQ multiplex PCR, yet TCRdb's version contains in-frame clones alone and is incomplete. V and J calls and clone size are as listed in that table; D and trimming were resolved from the DNA. The sample holds a few hundred thousand clones, 70% to 90% seen once.

This clonotype originated in a man aged 55 to 70 who had recovered from COVID-19. Sequenced sample: peripheral blood. The rearrangement uses TRBV30 and TRBJ1-1; perhaps TRBD1 as D (5 bases). The DNA of the CDR3 is TGTGCCTGGAGTACGGGGACTCAGGGTGCAGCTTTCTTT. Its translation: CAWSTGTQGAAFF.